The table lists the clone carrying this T cell receptor (beta chain) with a count of one. This entry is derived from a study of blood T cell repertoires in COVID-19. Study summary: The United States, Italy and Spain were the sources of the acute and convalescent COVID-19 samples. From T cells, B-cell-depleted T cells, or PBMCs came the material, which was cDNA or gDNA.

Trimming left V 3 bases short and J 5 bases short, with 19 bases between. The germline V gene has CDR1 LNHDA and CDR2 SQIVND (reference sequence). The CDR3 length is 16 residues. Original processing methods: By means of reference gene primer amplification, nucleated cell counts were estimated. Profiled with immunoSEQ multiplex PCR; TCRdb holds only in-frame clones, not every one. V and J calls and clone size come straight from that table; D and trimming were deduced from the DNA. The sample shows 110,000 or so clones, over 80% of them seen only once. The sample comprised peripheral blood. The rearrangement joins TRBV19 to TRBJ1-1, with a weak D call TRBD1 (5 bases). The sequence was collected from a woman aged 45-65 years with acute or convalescent COVID-19. This CDR3 is CASSIGAPALRTEAFF. For the CDR3, the DNA is TGTGCCAGTAGTATTGGGGCACCGGCCCTGCGGACTGAAGCTTTCTTT.